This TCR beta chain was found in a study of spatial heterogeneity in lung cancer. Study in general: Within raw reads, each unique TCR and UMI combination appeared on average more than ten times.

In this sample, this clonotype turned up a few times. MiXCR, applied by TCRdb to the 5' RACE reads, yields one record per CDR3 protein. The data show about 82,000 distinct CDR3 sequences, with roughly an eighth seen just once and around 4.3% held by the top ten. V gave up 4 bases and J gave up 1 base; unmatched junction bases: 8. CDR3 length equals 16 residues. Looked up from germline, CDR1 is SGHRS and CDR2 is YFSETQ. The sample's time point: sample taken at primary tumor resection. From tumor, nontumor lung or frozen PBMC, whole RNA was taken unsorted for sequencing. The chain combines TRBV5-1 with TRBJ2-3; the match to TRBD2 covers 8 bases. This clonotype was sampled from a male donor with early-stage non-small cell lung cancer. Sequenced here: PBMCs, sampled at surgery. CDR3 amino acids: CASSPPAAGGTDTQYF. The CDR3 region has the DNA TGCGCCAGCAGCCCCCCAGCAGCGGGGGGCACAGATACGCAGTATTTT.